Listed here are 12 T cell receptor beta chains from one sample, sequenced in a study of cytomegalovirus exposure and HLA in healthy donors. Use of 60 Vbeta and 13 Jbeta primers characterized the PCR. TCRdb's copy holds only in-frame clones and misses some; the assay was immunoSEQ multiplex PCR. The profile covers approximately 110,000 clones, with around 75% appearing a single time and more than 4.5% taken by the ten largest. The sequencing sample was made of PBMCs. The receptors come from a man in his fifties or sixties in good health and CMV-seropositive.

This chain joins TRBV7-2 and TRBJ2-3; TRBD2 matches at 9 bases. CDR3 length equals 15 residues. Germline V CDR1 and CDR2: SGHTA, FQGNSA. V was pared by 0 bases and J by 5 bases, with 3 bases of the junction left unmatched. The CDR3 here is CASSLAGLAQDTQYF. The DNA for the CDR3 is TGTGCCAGCAGCTTAGCAGGACTAGCGCAAGATACGCAGTATTTT. The full variable domain, completed using reference TRBV7-2 and TRBJ2-3, is GAGVSQSPSNKVTEKGKDVELRCDPISGHTALYWYRQSLGQGLEFLIYFQGNSAPDKSGLPSDRFSAERTGGSVSTLTIQRTQQEDSAVYLCASSLAGLAQDTQYFGPGTRLTVL.

There are a few counts of this clone. This chain links TRBV4-1 with TRBJ2-7; TRBD2 agrees at 8 bases. V lost 4 bases to trimming and J lost 2 bases; unmatched junction nucleotides: 7. CDR3 length: 15 residues. The germline V gene has CDR1 MGHRA and CDR2 YSYEKL. The CDR3 nucleotides are TGCGCCAGCAGCCCCGGGACTAGGGGTCCCTACGAGCAGTACTTC. Translating it yields CASSPGTRGPYEQYF.

The rearrangement links TRBV6-4 to TRBJ2-2, with TRBD1 identical over 7 bases. The trim removed 4 bases at V and 7 bases at J, leaving 6 bases unmatched. The germline gives CDR1 MRHNA, CDR2 SNTAGT. CDR3 length: 14 residues. CDR3 DNA sequence: TGTGCCAGCAGTGGACAGGGTGTAGGCGGGGAGCTGTTTTTT. It translates to CASSGQGVGGELFF.

The table lists this clone with a count of one. The rearrangement links TRBV5-4 to TRBJ2-3; D possibly corresponds to TRBD2 (7 bases). The CDR3 sequence is 16 residues long. Germline V lookup: CDR1 SGHNT, CDR2 YYREEE (reference sequence). V lost 3 bases, J lost 6 bases, and 20 bases lay in between. The CDR3 here is CASSSPLGGGGDTQYF. CDR3 nucleotide sequence: TGTGCCAGCAGCTCCCCCTTGGGGGGGGGCGGGGATACGCAGTATTTT.

This chain links TRBV10-3 with TRBJ1-6, with D unresolved. This CDR3 contains 13 residues. V gave up 7 bases and J gave up 7 bases, with 11 bases separating them. Germline CDR1 is ENHRY and CDR2 is SYGVKD. DNA of the CDR3: TGTGCCATCACGGTGGAGGGAAATTCACCCCTCCACTTT. This encodes CAITVEGNSPLHF.

The rearrangement joins TRBV30 to TRBJ1-3; a weak D match, TRBD1 (6 bases). The V and J ends lost 6 bases and 3 bases respectively, with 12 bases between them. CDR3 length: 13 residues. Germline CDR1 is GTSNPN and CDR2 is SVGIG (reference sequence). DNA for the CDR3: TGTGCCTGCATTCCGACAGGTGGAAACACCATATATTTT. Translating gives CACIPTGGNTIYF.

This chain connects TRBV28 to TRBJ1-6; 7 bases agree with TRBD1. The V segment lost 4 bases and the J segment 9 bases; nucleotides outside the gene matches: 3. The CDR3 loop spans 13 amino acids. Germline CDR1 is MDHEN and CDR2 is SYDVKM. The CDR3: CASSSQGGSPLHF. The CDR3 nucleotides read TGTGCCAGCAGTTCTCAGGGGGGTTCACCCCTCCACTTT.

The rearrangement links TRBV9 to TRBJ1-2; D may be TRBD1 (6 bases). The V end was cut by 4 bases, the J end by 4 bases, with 14 bases between. This CDR3 comprises 14 residues. Per germline, CDR1 SGDLS and CDR2 YYNGEE. The CDR3 DNA is TGTGCCAGCAGCTTTGGACAGCTCCTCTATGGCTACACCTTC. Translation gives CASSFGQLLYGYTF.

CDR3 loop: CASSLDRVSTAFF. In nucleotides, the CDR3 is TGTGCCAGCAGCTTGGACAGGGTTTCGACGGCTTTCTTT. The chain couples TRBV5-6 to TRBJ1-1, with a weak D call TRBD1 (6 bases). Germline V gives CDR1 SGHDT, CDR2 YYEEEE. Trimming stripped 0 bases from V and 11 bases from J, with 14 bases between. The CDR3 sequence is 13 residues long.

The V call is TRBV30, the J call TRBJ1-2; 7 bases match TRBD1. After removal of 4 bases from V and 3 bases from J, the junction contained 8 bases not matched to a gene. CDR3 length: 14 residues. Germline loops: CDR1 GTSNPN, CDR2 SVGIG (reference sequence). The CDR3 region is CAWNAGTAYYGYTF. The CDR3 DNA sequence: TGTGCCTGGAACGCCGGGACAGCCTACTATGGCTACACCTTC.

This chain connects TRBV7-2 to TRBJ1-6, with TRBD1 matching over 10 bases. Unmatched junction bases numbered 3, after V lost 0 bases and J lost 10 bases. Looked up from germline, CDR1 is SGHTA and CDR2 is FQGNSA. The CDR3 is 15 amino acids. The CDR3 spells CASSLAGTGVSPLHF. CDR3 sequence (DNA): TGTGCCAGCAGCTTAGCCGGGACAGGGGTCTCACCCCTCCACTTT.

The chain combines TRBV2 with TRBJ1-5; perhaps TRBD1 as D (6 bases). V gave up 3 bases and J gave up 4 bases, with 10 bases separating them. The CDR3 is made up of 14 amino acids. Germline lookup yields CDR1 SNHLY and CDR2 FYNNEI. This CDR3 is CASSDRTANQPQHF. In nucleotides, the CDR3 is TGTGCCAGCAGTGACAGGACAGCAAATCAGCCCCAGCATTTT.